These 18 T cell receptor beta chains share one sample of origin, sequenced in a study of regulatory T cells in long-lasting Graves disease. This sample's time point: persistent/refractory GD, antithyroid drugs over 5 years with positive TRAb. After RNA was extracted from PBMCs, the TCR library was made from it. Investigators prepared the TCR beta libraries by applying iRepertoire HTBI primers and Arm-PCR of CDR3 regions. From the multiplex PCR reads, TCRdb called clonotypes with MiXCR, one entry per CDR3 protein. The sample carries 350,000 to 450,000 distinct CDR3 sequences, around 21% recorded once. Sequences were derived from peripheral blood mononuclear cells (PBMCs), sampled when the disease was refractory, from a patient treated with antithyroid drugs. These receptors originate from a female donor with Graves disease.

Remarks on this clonotype: One base away lies a much larger clone, so this may be a sequencing read error. The V and J genes are TRBV2 and TRBJ1-1; D might be TRBD1 (5 bases). CDR3 length: 14 residues. CDR1 and CDR2 from the germline V gene are SNHLY and FYNNEI. Between the trimmed V and J ends, which lost 7 bases and 3 bases, there was a span of 15 bases. The CDR3 here is CASKRQTMHTEAFF. For the CDR3, the DNA is TGTGCCAGCAAGCGACAGACTATGCACACTGAAGCTTTCTTT.

The chain carries TRBV20-1 and TRBJ1-1; D call uncertain. Trimming left V 3 bases short and J 6 bases short, with 14 bases between. The CDR3 has 13 amino acids. Germline CDR1 is DFQATT and CDR2 is SNEGSKA (reference sequence). CDR3 protein: CSARGIGRPEAFF. Written as DNA, the CDR3 is TGCAGTGCTAGGGGAATCGGACGCCCTGAAGCTTTCTTT.

This clonotype was recorded many times. The CDR3 reads CSAALSRGQPQHF. The CDR3 DNA reads TGCAGTGCTGCCCTATCCAGGGGGCAGCCCCAGCATTTT. V gene TRBV20-1 combines with J gene TRBJ1-5; TRBD1 matches 7 bases. The germline CDR1 and CDR2 sequences are DFQATT and SNEGSKA (reference sequence). The CDR3 consists of 13 residues. After removal of 5 bases from V and 7 bases from J, the junction contained 8 bases not matched to a gene.

At least ten counts were recorded for this clonotype. The DNA for the CDR3 is TGTGCCAGCAGTTTGGGCCCAGGACCGAACACTGAAGCTTTCTTT. Protein: CASSLGPGPNTEAFF. The chain employs TRBV28 and TRBJ1-1, with D uncertain. The CDR3 totals 15 residues. The V and J ends lost 3 bases and 1 base respectively, with 12 bases between them. CDR1 and CDR2 (germline): MDHEN, SYDVKM. Filled out from reference TRBV28 and TRBJ1-1, the complete variable domain reads DVKVTQSSRYLVKRTGEKVFLECVQDMDHENMFWYRQDPGLGLRLIYFSYDVKMKEKGDIPEGYSVSREKKERFSLILESASTNQTSMYLCASSLGPGPNTEAFFGQGTRLTVV.

The rearrangement uses TRBV7-9 and TRBJ1-6; no definite D call. CDR1 and CDR2 from the germline V gene are SEHNR and FQNEAQ (reference sequence). V lost 1 base and J 10 bases, leaving 8 bases between the germline ends. CDR3 length: 13 amino acids. CDR3 nucleotide sequence: TGTGCCAGCAGCTTAGAGAACTTCTCACCCCTCCACTTT. Translating gives CASSLENFSPLHF.

This clonotype was recorded at least ten times. V gene TRBV20-1 combines with J gene TRBJ1-4, with 9 bases fitting TRBD1. V trimming: 1 base; J trimming: 8 bases; junction bases outside the gene matches: 5. This CDR3 spans 14 amino acids. Germline CDR1 and CDR2: DFQATT and SNEGSKA (reference sequence). As DNA, the CDR3 is TGCAGTGCTAGAGTGGGGACAGGGCGAGAAAAACTGTTTTTT. Encoded protein: CSARVGTGREKLFF.

The rearrangement uses TRBV10-3 and TRBJ2-5, with D possibly matching TRBD1 (6 bases). CDR3 length: 13 residues. The ends were cut back, 6 bases at V and 1 base at J, with 9 bases in the middle. The germline V gene encodes CDR1 ENHRY and CDR2 SYGVKD. CDR3 sequence: CAISRDIQETQYF. The CDR3 DNA follows: TGTGCCATCAGCCGGGACATCCAAGAGACCCAGTACTTC.

This clonotype was seen ten or more times. The rearrangement links TRBV5-6 to TRBJ2-5, with D hard to call. The CDR3 consists of 12 residues. The germline gives CDR1 SGHDT, CDR2 YYEEEE. V was trimmed by 4 bases and J by 4 bases, leaving 8 bases between them. In DNA, the CDR3 is TGTGCCAGCAGCCAGGTGGGAGAGACCCAGTACTTC. Its protein product is CASSQVGETQYF.

This chain links TRBV7-2 with TRBJ1-2, with D possibly being TRBD1 (5 bases). With 1 base removed from V and 3 bases from J, the gap between germline ends came to 9 bases. CDR1 is SGHTA, CDR2 FQGNSA, per germline. The CDR3 totals 14 residues. Written as DNA, the CDR3 is TGTGCCAGCAGCTTAGACGGGGGTGACTATGGCTACACCTTC. Encoded protein: CASSLDGGDYGYTF. Using reference TRBV7-2 and TRBJ1-2 for the parts outside the CDR3, the full variable domain is GAGVSQSPSNKVTEKGKDVELRCDPISGHTALYWYRQSLGQGLEFLIYFQGNSAPDKSGLPSDRFSAERTGGSVSTLTIQRTQQEDSAVYLCASSLDGGDYGYTFGSGTRLTVV.

This sequence joins TRBV19 and TRBJ1-2; possibly TRBD1 for D (5 bases). Germline CDR1 and CDR2: LNHDA and SQIVND (reference sequence). The CDR3 consists of 13 residues. V lost 6 bases and J 3 bases, leaving 11 bases between the germline ends. In nucleotides, the CDR3 is TGTGCCAGTAGGGTGACAGACTACTATGGCTACACCTTC. Translated: CASRVTDYYGYTF.

In its sample, this clonotype was seen many times. V usage is TRBV6-2 or TRBV6-3 and J usage is TRBJ1-1; no clear D. The CDR3 totals 13 residues. Germline V gene sequence: CDR1 MNHEY, CDR2 SVGEGT. The V end was cut by 8 bases, the J end by 0 bases, with 10 bases between. The DNA for the CDR3 is TGTGCCAGCTATCTGGCCATGAACACTGAAGCTTTCTTT. Its protein product is CASYLAMNTEAFF.

This clonotype was counted between two and nine times. The chain uses TRBV18 and TRBJ2-7; TRBD1 is a possible D gene (6 bases). The V end lost 5 bases, the J end lost 2 bases, and 19 bases lay between the germline ends. The length of the CDR3 is 16 residues. CDR1 is KGHSH, CDR2 LQKENI, per germline. The CDR3 region is CASSSLTGSPTYEQYF. The CDR3 DNA reads TGTGCCAGCTCATCACTCACAGGGTCCCCTACCTACGAGCAGTACTTC.

This clonotype came up a few times. The rearrangement joins TRBV10-3 to TRBJ1-1, with D unresolved. The CDR3 is 14 residues long. Trimming removed 4 bases from V and 2 bases from J, with 11 bases in between. Germline lookup yields CDR1 ENHRY and CDR2 SYGVKD. Written as DNA, the CDR3 is TGTGCCATCAGTGTCGAACCCTTTAACACTGAAGCTTTCTTT. This gives the protein CAISVEPFNTEAFF.

In this sample, this clonotype turned up a few times. The rearrangement links TRBV19 to TRBJ1-5, with a tentative D call TRBD1 (6 bases). This CDR3 region has 15 residues. Trimming stripped 7 bases from V and 2 bases from J, with 15 bases between. Germline V gene lookup returns CDR1 LNHDA and CDR2 SQIVND (reference sequence). The CDR3 region has the DNA TGTGCCAGTACCCCGAGGGGGGATGGCAATCAGCCCCAGCATTTT. It codes for CASTPRGDGNQPQHF.

A single count supports this clonotype. The chain links TRBV7-9 to TRBJ1-2, with D hard to call. Per the germline V gene, CDR1 is SEHNR and CDR2 is FQNEAQ (reference sequence). The CDR3 has 15 residues. Trimming stripped 5 bases from V and 2 bases from J, with 15 bases between. CDR3 bases: TGTGCCAGCAGCCCCCCCGGGAAGCCCAACTATGGCTACACCTTC. Protein: CASSPPGKPNYGYTF. Full variable domain (outside the CDR3, taken from reference TRBV7-9 and TRBJ1-2): DTGVSQNPRHKITKRGQNVTFRCDPISEHNRLYWYRQTLGQGPEFLTYFQNEAQLEKSRLLSDRFSAERPKGSFSTLEIQRTEQGDSAMYLCASSPPGKPNYGYTFGSGTRLTVV.

This clonotype was seen only a few times. The chain combines TRBV6-2 or TRBV6-3 with TRBJ2-5; D is uncertain. The germline CDR1 and CDR2 sequences are MNHEY and SVGEGT. The CDR3 has 14 amino acids. Trimming left V 3 bases short and J 1 base short, with 9 bases between. This chain's CDR3 is CASSYSRAQETQYF. In DNA form, the CDR3 reads TGTGCCAGCAGTTATTCACGGGCCCAAGAGACCCAGTACTTC.

In this sample, this clonotype turned up a few times. This chain links TRBV12-3 or TRBV12-4 with TRBJ2-2; D is perhaps TRBD1 or TRBD2 (5 bases each). The V end lost 1 base, the J end lost 3 bases, and 21 bases lay between the germline ends. The CDR3 covers 19 residues. In DNA form, the CDR3 reads TGTGCCAGCAGTTTAGGGGACGACCTCCACCCCCTCGACACCGGGGAGCTGTTTTTT. Translation gives CASSLGDDLHPLDTGELFF.

Ten or more counts support this clonotype. The chain employs TRBV12-3 or TRBV12-4 and TRBJ2-5, with D possibly TRBD1 on 5 matching bases. The CDR3 contains 14 residues. V lost 7 bases to trimming and J lost 3 bases, with 15 bases between them. CDR3 region: CASNQMTEKETQYF. CDR3 sequence (DNA): TGTGCCAGCAACCAGATGACAGAAAAAGAGACCCAGTACTTC.